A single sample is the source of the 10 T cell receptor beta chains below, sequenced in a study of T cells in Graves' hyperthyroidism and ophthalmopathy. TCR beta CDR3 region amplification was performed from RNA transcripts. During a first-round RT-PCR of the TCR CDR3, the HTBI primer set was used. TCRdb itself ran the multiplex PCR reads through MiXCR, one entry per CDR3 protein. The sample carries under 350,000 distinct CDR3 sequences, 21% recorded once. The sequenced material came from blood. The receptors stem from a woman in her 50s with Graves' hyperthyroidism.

CDR3 in amino acids: CASSPGPHYNEQFF. The CDR3 DNA follows: TGTGCCAGCAGCCCGGGGCCGCACTACAATGAGCAGTTCTTC. The chain recombines TRBV11-2 with TRBJ2-1; D may match TRBD1 or TRBD2 (5 bases each). The CDR3 is made up of 14 amino acids. The germline V gene has CDR1 SGHAT and CDR2 FQNNGV. V lost 5 bases to trimming and J lost 3 bases, with 11 bases between them.

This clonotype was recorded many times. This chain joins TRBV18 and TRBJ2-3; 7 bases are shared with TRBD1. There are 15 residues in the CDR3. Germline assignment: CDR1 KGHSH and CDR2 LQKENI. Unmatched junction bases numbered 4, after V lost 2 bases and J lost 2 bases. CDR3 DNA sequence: TGTGCCAGCTCACCAGACAGGGCCTACACAGATACGCAGTATTTT. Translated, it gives CASSPDRAYTDTQYF.

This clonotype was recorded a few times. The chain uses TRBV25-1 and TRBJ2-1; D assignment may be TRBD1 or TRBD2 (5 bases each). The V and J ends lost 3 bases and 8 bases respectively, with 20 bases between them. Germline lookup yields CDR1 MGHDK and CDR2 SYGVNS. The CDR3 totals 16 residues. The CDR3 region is CASSDFGPGANDEQFF. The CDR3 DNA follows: TGTGCCAGCAGTGATTTTGGACCCGGGGCAAACGATGAGCAGTTCTTC.

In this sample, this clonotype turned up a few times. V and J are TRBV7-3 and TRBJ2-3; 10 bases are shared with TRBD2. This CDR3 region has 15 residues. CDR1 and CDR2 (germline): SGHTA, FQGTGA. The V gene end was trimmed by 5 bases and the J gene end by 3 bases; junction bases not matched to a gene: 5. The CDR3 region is CASSDASGRTDTQYF. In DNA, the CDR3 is TGTGCCAGCAGCGACGCTAGCGGGAGAACAGATACGCAGTATTTT.

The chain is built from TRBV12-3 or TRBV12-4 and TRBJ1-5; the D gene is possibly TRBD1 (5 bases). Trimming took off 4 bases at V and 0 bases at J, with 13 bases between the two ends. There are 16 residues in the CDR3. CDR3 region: CASSYGGGDSNQPQHF. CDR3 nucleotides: TGTGCCAGCAGTTACGGCGGGGGGGATAGCAATCAGCCCCAGCATTTT.

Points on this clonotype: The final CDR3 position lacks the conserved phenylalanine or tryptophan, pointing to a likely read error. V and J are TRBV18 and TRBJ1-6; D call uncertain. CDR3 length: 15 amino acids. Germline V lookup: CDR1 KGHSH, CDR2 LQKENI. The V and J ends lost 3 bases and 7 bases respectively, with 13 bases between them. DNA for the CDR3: TGTGCCAGCTCACCTAACGGCTCACCCAATTCACCCCTCCACCTT. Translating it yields CASSPNGSPNSPLHL.

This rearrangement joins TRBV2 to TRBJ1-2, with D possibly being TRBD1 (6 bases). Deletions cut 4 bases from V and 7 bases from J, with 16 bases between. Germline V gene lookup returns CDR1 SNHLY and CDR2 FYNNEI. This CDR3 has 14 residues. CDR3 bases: TGTGCCAGCAGTGGAGGGGGGGCCGGTGGTGGCTACACCTTC. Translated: CASSGGGAGGGYTF.

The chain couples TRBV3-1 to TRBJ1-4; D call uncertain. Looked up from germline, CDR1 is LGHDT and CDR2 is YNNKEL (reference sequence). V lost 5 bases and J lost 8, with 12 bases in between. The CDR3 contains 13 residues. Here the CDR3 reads CASSSLGLEKLFF. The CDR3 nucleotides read TGTGCCAGCAGCTCCTTGGGGTTAGAAAAACTGTTTTTT.

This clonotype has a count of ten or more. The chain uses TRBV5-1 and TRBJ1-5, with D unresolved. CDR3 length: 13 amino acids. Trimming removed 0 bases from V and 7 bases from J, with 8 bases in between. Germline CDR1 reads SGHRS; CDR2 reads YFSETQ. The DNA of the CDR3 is TGCGCCAGCAGCTTGGGGGCAGCACAGCCCCAGCATTTT. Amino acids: CASSLGAAQPQHF.

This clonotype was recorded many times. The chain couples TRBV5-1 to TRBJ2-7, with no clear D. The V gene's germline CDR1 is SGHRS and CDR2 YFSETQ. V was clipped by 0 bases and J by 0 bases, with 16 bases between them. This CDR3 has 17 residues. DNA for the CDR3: TGCGCCAGCAGCTTGGTGTTAGCAAGATTTCCCTCCTACGAGCAGTACTTC. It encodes CASSLVLARFPSYEQYF.